This TCR beta chain emerged from a study of neurological immune-mediated disorders. Study-wide results and limits: TCR-beta repertoires seemed private in all groups, with no expanded CDR3 amino acid sequences shared. Whereas HTLV-1-associated myelopathy showed the most TCR clonal expansion, multiple sclerosis showed the least, with levels below those of healthy controls.

A single record per CDR3 protein comes from TCRdb applying MiXCR to the 5' RACE reads. The sample contains around 52,000 distinct CDR3 sequences, around 5.8% of which appear only once. The CDR3 covers 16 residues. Germline V gene data show CDR1 as MDHEN and CDR2 as SYDVKM. Losses at the gene ends were 2 bases for V and 3 bases for J; bases not matched to a gene: 5. This clonotype was recorded many times. Its antigen is as yet unknown. This clonotype was obtained from a woman aged 18 to 35 with multiple sclerosis. The V call is TRBV28, the J call TRBJ2-4, with 9 positions matching TRBD1. Material for sequencing was CD4+ T cells from blood. CDR3 bases: TGTGCCAGCAGTTTAATGGGACAGGGAAACAAAAACATTCAGTACTTC. Translation: CASSLMGQGNKNIQYF.